The 6 T cell receptor beta chains reported below all come from one sample, sequenced in a study of shared clonotypes between healthy human individuals. Sequencing used immunoSEQ multiplex PCR; TCRdb keeps in-frame clones, though not all of them. Seen here are 1.5 million to 2.5 million clones, over 85% observed once, and the top ten hold around 1.2%. Naive CD8 isolation took CD45RO-negative cells positively selected for CCR7 and excluded terminally differentiated effector memory CD45RA+ cells. Sequenced: naive CD8+ T cells sorted from blood. These receptors were taken from a man aged 18 to 29 in good health.

Turning to this clone: Other nucleotide sequences in the sample specify the same CDR3. V is TRBV27 and J is TRBJ2-5, with D uncertain. Between the trimmed V and J ends, which lost 5 bases and 0 bases, there was a span of 4 bases. Germline V gene lookup returns CDR1 MNHEY and CDR2 SMNVEV (reference sequence). The CDR3 totals 12 residues. CDR3: CASSPNQETQYF. CDR3 coding DNA: TGTGCCAGCAGTCCCAACCAAGAGACCCAGTACTTC.

Comments on this clone: Other DNA sequences of this sample code for an identical CDR3. CDR3 in DNA: TGTGCCAGCAGTTTTCCGGCAGGGGGGTCCTACGAGCAGTACTTC. Protein product: CASSFPAGGSYEQYF. This sequence joins TRBV28 and TRBJ2-7; D possibly corresponds to TRBD1 (7 bases). The CDR3 is 15 amino acids. Trimming left V 3 bases short and J 1 base short, with 13 bases between. From germline, CDR1 is MDHEN and CDR2 SYDVKM. The full variable domain, rest sourced from reference TRBV28 and TRBJ2-7, is DVKVTQSSRYLVKRTGEKVFLECVQDMDHENMFWYRQDPGLGLRLIYFSYDVKMKEKGDIPEGYSVSREKKERFSLILESASTNQTSMYLCASSFPAGGSYEQYFGPGTRLTVT.

This clone was seen more than once but under ten times. J is TRBJ2-1 and V is TRBV7-3; a weak D match, TRBD1 (5 bases). The CDR3 contains 12 residues. The V gene lost 5 bases and the J gene lost 10 bases, with 12 bases spanning the gap. Germline loops: CDR1 SGHTA, CDR2 FQGTGA. CDR3 sequence: CASSLRSGEQFF. Here the CDR3 DNA reads TGTGCCAGCAGCCTACGCTCAGGGGAGCAGTTCTTC.

The chain links TRBV19 to TRBJ1-5; no clear D. The V end was cut by 1 base, the J end by 0 bases, with 16 bases between. The CDR3 extends over 18 amino acids. CDR1 is LNHDA and CDR2 is SQIVND in the germline V gene (reference sequence). DNA of the CDR3: TGTGCCAGTAGTATAGGTCTACAAATGATATATAGCAATCAGCCCCAGCATTTT. The encoded protein is CASSIGLQMIYSNQPQHF.

The chain is built from TRBV19 and TRBJ1-3; D is undetermined. Germline values: CDR1 LNHDA, CDR2 SQIVND (reference sequence). The CDR3 consists of 15 residues. V lost 1 base to trimming and J lost 2 bases, with 9 bases between them. CDR3 coding DNA: TGTGCCAGTAGTATAGCTACCGTGGCTGGAAACACCATATATTTT. The encoded protein is CASSIATVAGNTIYF.

For this clone: Other nucleotide sequences from this sample produce the same CDR3. The chain combines TRBV10-2 with TRBJ2-7; D unclear. The CDR3 spans 11 residues. V lost 4 bases and J lost 4, with 5 bases in between. CDR1 and CDR2 (germline): WSHSY, SAAADI. CDR3 DNA sequence: TGCGCCAGCAGTGTAGGATACGAGCAGTACTTC. Protein product: CASSVGYEQYF.